Below are 19 T cell receptor beta chains sequenced from a single sample in a study of technical replicates of blood from a handful of donors. Generated by immunoSEQ multiplex PCR, the TCRdb table keeps only in-frame clones and is missing some. The table shows tens of thousands of clones, with almost 99% occurring only once. Sequencing was done on a sample of T cells isolated from PBMCs. Receptors were obtained from a human donor in good health.

The chain employs TRBV9 and TRBJ1-1; D ambiguous. Trimming pared 3 bases from V and 2 bases from J, leaving 14 bases between. Germline-derived CDR1 and CDR2 are SGDLS and YYNGEE. This CDR3 region has 15 residues. The DNA of the CDR3 is TGTGCCAGCAGCGGCAGGCGAGGGCGTAACACTGAAGCTTTCTTT. Encoded protein: CASSGRRGRNTEAFF.

The chain employs TRBV27 and TRBJ2-5, with D perhaps matching TRBD1 (5 bases). Trimming pared 3 bases from V and 3 bases from J, leaving 11 bases between. This CDR3 contains 14 residues. Germline CDR1 MNHEY, CDR2 SMNVEV (reference sequence). CDR3 in DNA: TGTGCCAGCAGTTTTGTAGGGGCTGAAGAGACCCAGTACTTC. Translated, it gives CASSFVGAEETQYF.

This rearrangement joins TRBV7-6 to TRBJ1-3; 9 bases are shared with TRBD1. The V segment lost 5 bases and the J segment 3 bases; nucleotides outside the gene matches: 5. The CDR3 has 15 residues. Germline CDR1 SGHVS, CDR2 FNYEAQ. In DNA, the CDR3 is TGTGCCAGCAGCCCAACAGGGGGCCTTGGAAACACCATATATTTT. Its translation is CASSPTGGLGNTIYF.

The chain links TRBV11-3 to TRBJ2-1, with TRBD2 identical over 7 bases. Germline V gives CDR1 SGHNT, CDR2 YENEEA. Trimming removed 1 base from V and 3 bases from J; junction bases left unmatched: 0. The length of the CDR3 is 14 residues. In DNA form, the CDR3 reads TGTGCCAGCAGCTTAGGGGACTACTACAATGAGCAGTTCTTC. Translated, it gives CASSLGDYYNEQFF. The whole variable domain, remainder taken from reference TRBV11-3 and TRBJ2-1, is EAGVVQSPRYKIIEKKQPVAFWCNPISGHNTLYWYLQNLGQGPELLIRYENEEAVDDSQLPKDRFSAERLKGVDSTLKIQPAELGDSAVYLCASSLGDYYNEQFFGPGTRLTVL.

The rearrangement joins TRBV18 to TRBJ2-7, with 7 bases identical to TRBD2. CDR3 length: 14 amino acids. With V trimmed by 2 bases and J by 4 bases, 5 bases remained unmatched. CDR1 KGHSH and CDR2 LQKENI come from the germline V gene. The CDR3 is CASSPKTSAYEQYF. CDR3 DNA: TGTGCCAGCTCACCAAAAACTAGCGCTTACGAGCAGTACTTC.

The rearrangement joins TRBV5-1 to TRBJ1-4, with 8 bases fitting TRBD1. Germline values: CDR1 SGHRS, CDR2 YFSETQ. The CDR3 sequence is 14 residues long. After removal of 2 bases from V and 8 bases from J, the junction contained 5 bases not matched to a gene. The CDR3 sequence: CASSFDRGREKLFF. CDR3 in DNA: TGCGCCAGCAGCTTCGACAGGGGAAGAGAAAAACTGTTTTTT.

The rearrangement joins TRBV6-1 to TRBJ2-1, with TRBD2 identical over 9 bases. Trimming at V came to 8 bases and at J to 6 bases, leaving 11 bases not matched to a gene. The CDR3 length is 15 residues. From germline, CDR1 is MNHNS and CDR2 SASEGT. CDR3 residues: CASAPLGGRGNEQFF. In DNA form, the CDR3 reads TGTGCCAGCGCTCCCTTGGGCGGGAGGGGCAATGAGCAGTTCTTC.

The rearrangement joins TRBV4-3 to TRBJ2-1, with no clear D. The length of the CDR3 is 16 residues. Trimming left V 5 bases short and J 0 bases short, with 14 bases between. Germline V gene sequence: CDR1 LGHNA, CDR2 YSLEER. The CDR3, as DNA: TGCGCCAGCAGCTCGCAAGCTATTAGCTCCTACAATGAGCAGTTCTTC. Its protein product is CASSSQAISSYNEQFF.

This clone was observed a handful of times. This chain joins TRBV29-1 and TRBJ2-1; 11 bases are shared with TRBD2. The ends lost 4 bases at V and 0 bases at J; junction bases unmatched: 8. The CDR3 totals 17 residues. Germline-derived CDR1 and CDR2 are SQVTM and ANQGSEA. As DNA, the CDR3 is TGCAGCGTTGGTCGACTAGCGGGGCCCCACTCCTACAATGAGCAGTTCTTC. Translation: CSVGRLAGPHSYNEQFF.

V is TRBV19 and J is TRBJ2-7; unclear D gene. Trimming left V 3 bases short and J 7 bases short, with 10 bases between. This CDR3 is 12 amino acids long. The germline gives CDR1 LNHDA, CDR2 SQIVND (reference sequence). CDR3 sequence: CASSITGSEQYF. CDR3 DNA: TGTGCCAGTAGTATTACCGGGTCTGAGCAGTACTTC.

This clone was detected once. The chain has TRBV21-1 and TRBJ2-1; the tabulated D call, TRBD1, remains unverified against the DNA. TRBV21-1 is a recognized pseudogene. This CDR3 region has 14 residues. DNA of the CDR3: TGTGCCAGCAGCCCTCGGACAGGGCACAATGAGCAGTTCTTC. Amino acids: CASSPRTGHNEQFF.

The chain combines TRBV27 with TRBJ2-5; 10 bases line up with TRBD1. J gave up 0 bases and V 5 bases, and 3 bases lay outside the gene matches. Germline loops: CDR1 MNHEY, CDR2 SMNVEV (reference sequence). CDR3 length: 15 amino acids. Here the CDR3 reads CASSPGQGYQETQYF. CDR3 nucleotides: TGTGCCAGCAGTCCGGGACAGGGGTACCAAGAGACCCAGTACTTC.

The chain carries TRBV7-9 and TRBJ2-5, with 9 bases aligning to TRBD2. The germline CDR1 and CDR2 sequences are SEHNR and FQNEAQ (reference sequence). V gave up 2 bases and J gave up 4 bases; unmatched junction bases: 8. This CDR3 is built from 16 residues. CDR3 region: CASSLNAAGGGETQYF. DNA for the CDR3: TGTGCCAGCAGCTTAAATGCAGCGGGAGGCGGAGAGACCCAGTACTTC.

This chain uses TRBV15 with TRBJ1-5; 7 bases match TRBD1. V dropped 0 bases and J dropped 5; count of bases not matched to a gene: 4. The germline V gene encodes CDR1 LNHNV and CDR2 YYDKDF (reference sequence). This CDR3 region has 15 residues. The CDR3 reads CATSRDIGGHQPQHF. CDR3 nucleotides: TGTGCCACCAGCAGAGATATAGGGGGCCATCAGCCCCAGCATTTT.

The chain joins TRBV4-2 to TRBJ2-7; D might be TRBD2 (6 bases). This CDR3 region has 12 residues. The germline gives CDR1 LGHNA, CDR2 YNFKEQ. V shed 6 bases and J shed 4 bases, with 10 bases lying between them. This CDR3 is CASSSGSYEQYF. The DNA of the CDR3 is TGTGCCAGCAGTAGCGGTTCTTACGAGCAGTACTTC.

This clone occurred once. The CDR3 loop reads CASSPSGGASYEQYF. The CDR3 region has the DNA TGTGCCAGCAGTCCAAGCGGAGGGGCCTCCTACGAGCAGTACTTC. This chain joins TRBV7-2 and TRBJ2-7, with D possibly TRBD2 on 6 matching bases. This CDR3 has 15 residues. Trimming stripped 6 bases from V and 0 bases from J, with 15 bases between. Germline CDR1 reads SGHTA; CDR2 reads FQGNSA.

The V call is TRBV30, the J call TRBJ1-2; 7 bases match TRBD1. The J segment lost 4 bases and the V segment lost 4 bases, leaving 12 bases of the junction unmatched. The CDR3 sequence is 15 residues long. CDR1 is GTSNPN, CDR2 SVGIG, per germline (reference sequence). For the CDR3, the DNA is TGTGCCTGGACCGACCGGGACAGAGACTTCTATGGCTACACCTTC. Its protein is CAWTDRDRDFYGYTF.

This rearrangement joins TRBV7-9 to TRBJ1-2; D remains unclear. Trimming pared 3 bases from V and 3 bases from J, leaving 11 bases between. The CDR3 is made up of 14 amino acids. Germline V gives CDR1 SEHNR, CDR2 FQNEAQ (reference sequence). The CDR3 reads CASSFEGAHYGYTF. The DNA for the CDR3 is TGTGCCAGCAGCTTCGAAGGAGCTCACTATGGCTACACCTTC.

J is TRBJ1-1 and V is TRBV11-2; perhaps TRBD1 as D (5 bases). The CDR3 is 13 amino acids. The V end was cut by 5 bases, the J end by 6 bases, with 13 bases between. Germline lookup yields CDR1 SGHAT and CDR2 FQNNGV. The CDR3 sequence is CASSRGTPPEAFF. DNA for the CDR3: TGTGCCAGCAGCCGCGGGACTCCTCCTGAAGCTTTCTTT.